The sequence of this TCR beta chain was determined in a study of CD8+ T cells in alopecia areata. Study-level background: Affected scalp percentage determined the severity score of treated patients. General study results and limits: Under tofacitinib, fewer expanded CD8+ clones appeared among the top 100 scalp clones. There were many expanded lesional clones persisting in scalp and blood during tofacitinib. Elevated clonality characterized lesional scalp relative to normal scalp, particularly in alopecia totalis/universalis.

CDR3 length: 15 residues. Germline V gene lookup returns CDR1 MGHDK and CDR2 SYGVNS. V dropped 5 bases and J dropped 1; count of bases not matched to a gene: 8. The treatment is: oral pan-JAK inhibitor, 5-10 mg twice daily. Turning to this clone: Its antigen is undetermined.

The authors extracted RNA and reverse transcribed it into cDNA as the sequencing template. Some clones are missing from TCRdb's copy, which holds only in-frame ones; the method was immunoSEQ multiplex PCR. The sample holds fewer than 350,000 clones, roughly 60% seen once. The receptor was isolated from a human donor with alopecia areata. This sample comprised CD4+ T cells sorted from blood, obtained at week 24, from a patient treated with tofacitinib. This chain connects TRBV25-1 to TRBJ2-7, with 7 bases lining up with TRBD1. The CDR3: CASSQTGVRSYEQYF. For the CDR3, the DNA is TGTGCCAGCAGTCAAACAGGGGTCCGATCCTACGAGCAGTACTTC.